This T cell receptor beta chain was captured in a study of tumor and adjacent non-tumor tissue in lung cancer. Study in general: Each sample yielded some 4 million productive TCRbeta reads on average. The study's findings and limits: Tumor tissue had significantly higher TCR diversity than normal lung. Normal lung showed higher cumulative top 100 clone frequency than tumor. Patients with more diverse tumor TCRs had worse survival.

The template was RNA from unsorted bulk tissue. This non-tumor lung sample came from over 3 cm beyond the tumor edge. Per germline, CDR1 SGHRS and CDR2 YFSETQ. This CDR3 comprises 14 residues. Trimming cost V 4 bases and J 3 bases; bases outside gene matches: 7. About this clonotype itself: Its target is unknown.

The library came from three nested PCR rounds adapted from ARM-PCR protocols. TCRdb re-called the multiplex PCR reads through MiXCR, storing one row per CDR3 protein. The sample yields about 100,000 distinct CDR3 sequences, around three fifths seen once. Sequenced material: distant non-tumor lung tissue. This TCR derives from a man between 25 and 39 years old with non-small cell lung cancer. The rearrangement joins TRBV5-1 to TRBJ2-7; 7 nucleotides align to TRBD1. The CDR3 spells CASSPGTADYEQYF. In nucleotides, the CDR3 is TGCGCCAGCAGCCCAGGGACAGCCGACTACGAGCAGTACTTC. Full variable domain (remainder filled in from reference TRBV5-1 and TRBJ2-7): KAGVTQTPRYLIKTRGQQVTLSCSPISGHRSVSWYQQTPGQGLQFLFEYFSETQRNKGNFPGRFSGRQFSNSRSEMNVSTLELGDSALYLCASSPGTADYEQYFGPGTRLTVT.